These T cell receptor beta chains were read from a single sample in a study of CD4 T cells in relation to SARS-CoV-2 and coronaviruses. These receptors are not linked to any known antigen. The repertoire was sequenced with immunoSEQ multiplex PCR; TCRdb's copy has only in-frame clones and lacks some. This sample has roughly 30,000 clones, with about four fifths found just once. Input material: memory CD4+ T cells from PBMCs, cultured in vitro. These TCRs come from an adult with COVID-19. The CDR3 runs from the conserved cysteine through the conserved F or W. The order of the fields is V gene, J gene, D gene, clone size, CDR3 protein, CDR3 DNA. The D gene is left open where the match is weak. Clone size is stated in some rows and not others, as once, few, many or a class when expanded.

TRBV30	TRBJ2-6	NA	NA	CAWIRRLGGSGANVLTF	TGTGCCTGGATTCGAAGGTTAGGGGGTTCTGGGGCCAACGTCCTGACTTTC
TRBV28	TRBJ1-5	NA	NA	CAARGRLGQPQHF	TGTGCCGCCCGGGGCCGCCTCGGTCAGCCCCAGCATTTT
TRBV6-6	TRBJ1-1	NA	NA	CASSRSSPRSEAFF	TGTGCCAGCAGTCGATCCTCGCCCCGCTCCGAAGCTTTCTTT
TRBV6-2/TRBV6-3	TRBJ2-7	TRBD2	NA	CASSYVLAGAYEQYF	TGTGCCAGCAGTTACGTACTAGCGGGAGCCTACGAGCAGTACTTC
TRBV10-3	TRBJ1-2	NA	NA	CAISEGSAYGYTF	TGTGCCATCAGTGAGGGGTCAGCCTATGGCTACACCTTC
TRBV6-5	TRBJ1-2	NA	NA	CASRHHTQGPGYTF	TGTGCCAGCAGGCACCACACGCAGGGACCTGGCTACACCTTC
TRBV30	TRBJ2-7	NA	few	CAWSAEPSYEQYF	TGTGCCTGGAGTGCGGAGCCATCTTACGAGCAGTACTTC
TRBV6-1	TRBJ2-1	NA	NA	CASSEEGLSYNEQFF	TGTGCCAGCAGTGAAGAAGGGCTCTCCTACAATGAGCAGTTCTTC
TRBV5-1	TRBJ2-3	NA	NA	CASSWWGQGDTDTQYF	TGCGCCAGCAGCTGGTGGGGGCAGGGAGACACAGATACGCAGTATTTT
TRBV5-6	TRBJ2-6	NA	NA	CASLDPGANVLTF	TGTGCCAGCTTGGATCCTGGGGCCAACGTCCTGACTTTC
TRBV6-1	TRBJ1-5	NA	NA	CASSEFGGQTNQPQHF	TGTGCCAGCAGTGAATTTGGGGGGCAAACCAATCAGCCCCAGCATTTT
TRBV30	TRBJ2-7	NA	NA	CAWSGRLDEQYF	TGTGCCTGGAGTGGGAGACTAGACGAGCAGTACTTC
TRBV6-5	TRBJ2-3	TRBD1	NA	CASRQGATDTQYF	TGTGCCAGCAGACAGGGGGCCACAGATACGCAGTATTTT
TRBV4-1	TRBJ2-3	NA	NA	CASSQDRLADTQYF	TGCGCCAGCAGCCAAGATAGACTTGCAGATACGCAGTATTTT
TRBV7-3	TRBJ2-3	TRBD1	NA	CASSLTGQGGDTQYF	TGTGCCAGCAGCTTAACAGGACAGGGGGGTGATACGCAGTATTTT
TRBV2	TRBJ2-5	TRBD2	NA	CASSDLGVAGLGETQYF	TGTGCCAGCAGTGATTTGGGGGTAGCGGGTTTAGGCGAGACCCAGTACTTC
TRBV19	TRBJ2-6	NA	NA	CASSIMGRHSGANVLTF	TGTGCCAGTAGTATTATGGGACGGCACTCTGGGGCCAACGTCCTGACTTTC
TRBV14	TRBJ2-2	TRBD1	NA	CASSRRQGGSGELFF	TGTGCCAGCAGCCGACGACAGGGGGGGTCCGGGGAGCTGTTTTTT
TRBV3-1/TRBV3-2	TRBJ2-1	NA	NA	CASSSTAPSAYNEQFF	TGTGCCAGCAGCTCCACGGCCCCTAGCGCCTACAATGAGCAGTTCTTC
TRBV6-6	TRBJ2-7	TRBD1	few	CASSQQGQVRYEQYF	TGTGCCAGCAGTCAACAGGGGCAGGTGAGGTACGAGCAGTACTTC
TRBV30	TRBJ1-2	TRBD1	NA	CAWSVDRVYWTF	TGTGCCTGGAGTGTTGACAGGGTTTATTGGACCTTC
TRBV11-2	TRBJ2-2	TRBD2	NA	CASSLERETGELFF	TGTGCCAGCAGCTTAGAGCGGGAGACCGGGGAGCTGTTTTTT
TRBV6-6	TRBJ2-7	TRBD2	NA	CASRLLAGSSYEQYF	TGTGCCAGCAGACTGCTAGCGGGAAGCTCCTACGAGCAGTACTTC
TRBV4-2	TRBJ2-5	NA	NA	CASSQVRQSGETQYF	TGTGCCAGCAGCCAAGTTCGACAGTCAGGAGAGACCCAGTACTTC
TRBV30	TRBJ2-3	NA	NA	CAWSPQGTDTQYF	TGTGCCTGGAGCCCTCAGGGGACAGATACGCAGTATTTT
TRBV4-1	TRBJ2-7	TRBD2	few	CASSQVGLAAYEQYF	TGCGCCAGCAGCCAAGTGGGACTAGCGGCTTACGAGCAGTACTTC
TRBV6-6	TRBJ2-4	NA	NA	CASSYARGGDIQYF	TGTGCCAGCAGTTACGCCAGGGGAGGGGACATTCAGTACTTC
TRBV28	TRBJ1-1	NA	NA	CASSPRFVQLNTEAFF	TGTGCCAGCAGCCCACGGTTCGTACAGCTGAACACTGAAGCTTTCTTT
TRBV21-1	TRBJ2-3	NA	NA	CARAYRGLAGFTQYF	TGTGCCAGAGCATACAGGGGGCTAGCGGGATTTACGCAGTATTTT
TRBV24-1	TRBJ2-3	TRBD2	NA	CATSDSGLAGGTDTQYF	TGTGCCACCAGTGATTCCGGACTAGCGGGAGGGACAGATACGCAGTATTTT
TRBV30	TRBJ1-5	NA	NA	CAWAPQGIQPQHF	TGTGCCTGGGCCCCGCAGGGAATTCAGCCCCAGCATTTT
TRBV28	TRBJ2-5	NA	NA	CASSPRRLAGRTQYF	TGTGCCAGCAGTCCCCGCCGTTTAGCCGGCAGGACCCAGTACTTC
TRBV24-1	TRBJ2-7	TRBD1	NA	CATYGDSQAYEQYF	TGTGCCACCTACGGGGACAGTCAAGCCTACGAGCAGTACTTC
TRBV19	TRBJ1-5	NA	NA	CASSRSGAQVHF	TGTGCCAGTAGTAGGTCAGGGGCCCAAGTGCATTTT
TRBV5-6	TRBJ1-1	NA	NA	CASSRLIRTSNTEAFF	TGTGCCAGCAGCAGATTAATCAGGACATCGAACACTGAAGCTTTCTTT
TRBV29-1	TRBJ2-7	TRBD1	NA	CSVQGRNYEQYF	TGCAGCGTACAGGGGCGTAACTACGAGCAGTACTTC
TRBV27	TRBJ1-5	NA	NA	CASSSGVDQPQHF	TGTGCCAGCAGTTCAGGGGTGGATCAGCCCCAGCATTTT
TRBV10-3	TRBJ2-7	NA	NA	CANGTAYEQYF	TGTGCCAACGGGACCGCCTACGAGCAGTACTTC
TRBV19	TRBJ1-4	NA	NA	CASSRRGLEEKLFF	TGTGCCAGTAGCAGGCGGGGGCTAGAGGAAAAACTGTTTTTT
TRBV2	TRBJ2-1	TRBD2	NA	CASSGRPSGAYNEQFF	TGTGCCAGCAGTGGACGCCCTAGCGGCGCCTACAATGAGCAGTTCTTC
TRBV12-3/TRBV12-4	TRBJ2-5	NA	NA	CASRGRGETQYF	TGTGCCAGCAGGGGCCGGGGGGAGACCCAGTACTTC